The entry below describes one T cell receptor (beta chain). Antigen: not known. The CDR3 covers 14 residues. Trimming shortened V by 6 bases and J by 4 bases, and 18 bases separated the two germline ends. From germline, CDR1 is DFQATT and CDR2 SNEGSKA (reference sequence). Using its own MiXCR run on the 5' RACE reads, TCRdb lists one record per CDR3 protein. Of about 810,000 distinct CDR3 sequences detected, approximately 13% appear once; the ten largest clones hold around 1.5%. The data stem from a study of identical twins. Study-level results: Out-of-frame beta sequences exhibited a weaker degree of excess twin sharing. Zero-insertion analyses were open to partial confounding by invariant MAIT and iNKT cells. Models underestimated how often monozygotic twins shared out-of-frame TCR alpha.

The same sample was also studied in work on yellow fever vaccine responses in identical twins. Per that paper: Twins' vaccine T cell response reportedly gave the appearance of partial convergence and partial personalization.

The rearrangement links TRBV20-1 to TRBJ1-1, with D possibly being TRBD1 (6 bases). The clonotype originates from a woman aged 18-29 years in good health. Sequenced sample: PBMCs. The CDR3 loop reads CSAPGGGVGTEAFF. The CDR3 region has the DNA TGCAGTGCCCCTGGGGGGGGCGTAGGCACTGAAGCTTTCTTT.